This passage covers 28 T cell receptor beta chains from one sample sequenced in a study of cytomegalovirus exposure and HLA in healthy donors. It was with 60 Vbeta and 13 Jbeta primers that the PCR ran. Repertoires were generated with immunoSEQ multiplex PCR, while TCRdb's copy carries only in-frame clones and drops some. The sample holds some 120,000 clones, approximately 77% seen once. The source material was PBMCs. The receptor set was obtained from a man aged 18 to 30 in good health and CMV-seronegative.

The rearrangement links TRBV7-9 to TRBJ1-1; D call uncertain. Germline V lookup: CDR1 SEHNR, CDR2 FQNEAQ (reference sequence). Trimming stripped 3 bases from V and 0 bases from J, with 14 bases between. This CDR3 is built from 16 residues. The CDR3 reads CASSLARGSMNTEAFF. DNA of the CDR3: TGTGCCAGCAGCTTGGCCCGAGGGAGTATGAACACTGAAGCTTTCTTT. Complete variable domain (other parts from reference TRBV7-9 and TRBJ1-1): DTGVSQNPRHKITKRGQNVTFRCDPISEHNRLYWYRQTLGQGPEFLTYFQNEAQLEKSRLLSDRFSAERPKGSFSTLEIQRTEQGDSAMYLCASSLARGSMNTEAFFGQGTRLTVV.

Here the CDR3 DNA reads TGTGCCAGCAGCTTTGGGGGCAGCGCTGGGGCCAACGTCCTGACTTTC. It specifies CASSFGGSAGANVLTF. The V call is TRBV7-9, the J call TRBJ2-6; a weak D match, TRBD1 (6 bases). Per germline, CDR1 SEHNR and CDR2 FQNEAQ (reference sequence). The V end was cut by 3 bases, the J end by 2 bases, with 11 bases between. This CDR3 has 16 residues.

The sample holds one count of this clone. The chain has TRBV11-2 and TRBJ2-7, with 9 bases identical to TRBD2. CDR1 SGHAT and CDR2 FQNNGV come from the germline V gene. The junction had 9 bases not matched to a gene; V was cut back by 4 bases and J by 5 bases. The CDR3 has 15 amino acids. CDR3 in amino acids: CASSSSGLARDEQYF. The CDR3 DNA is TGTGCCAGCAGCTCCTCGGGACTAGCTCGCGACGAGCAGTACTTC.

This clone is a singleton in its sample. The chain employs TRBV4-1 and TRBJ2-1; 8 nucleotides match TRBD1. Per germline, CDR1 MGHRA and CDR2 YSYEKL. J gave up 7 bases and V 6 bases, and 11 bases lay outside the gene matches. This CDR3 comprises 15 residues. CDR3: CASRGTQGGFNEQFF. The CDR3 nucleotides are TGCGCCAGCAGGGGGACACAGGGGGGATTTAATGAGCAGTTCTTC.

The rearrangement uses TRBV5-4 and TRBJ1-2; 7 bases agree with TRBD1. The CDR3 length is 12 residues. V lost 4 bases and J lost 8; bases outside the gene matches: 5. CDR1 and CDR2 (germline): SGHNT, YYREEE (reference sequence). The CDR3, as DNA: TGTGCCAGCAGCGTGACAGGGTTGGGCTACACCTTC. It is translated as CASSVTGLGYTF.

The chain has TRBV6-5 and TRBJ2-5, with D possibly TRBD1 on 6 matching bases. This CDR3 region has 15 residues. The germline CDR1 and CDR2 sequences are MNHEY and SVGAGI. Trimming removed 3 bases at V and 3 bases at J, with 14 bases between. DNA of the CDR3: TGTGCCAGCAGTTATGGGTCTAAGGGGGAAGAGACCCAGTACTTC. It yields the protein CASSYGSKGEETQYF.

The CDR3 loop is CTSSLRGTGELFF. Written as DNA, the CDR3 is TGCACCAGCAGCTTAAGGGGTACCGGGGAGCTGTTTTTT. The chain couples TRBV1 to TRBJ2-2; the table assigns TRBD1, which was not confirmed against the DNA. TRBV1 is a recognized pseudogene. This CDR3 is 13 amino acids long.

The V and J genes are TRBV29-1 and TRBJ2-5, with a tentative D call TRBD1 (6 bases). Deletions cut 7 bases from V and 1 base from J, with 13 bases between. Germline V gene sequence: CDR1 SQVTM, CDR2 ANQGSEA. CDR3 length equals 13 residues. The CDR3 DNA is TGCAGCGCCTGGGGGCGCACCCAAGAGACCCAGTACTTC. Translated, it gives CSAWGRTQETQYF.

The CDR3 loop reads CASSPRQAGANVLTF. CDR3 nucleotide sequence: TGTGCCAGCAGCCCTCGACAGGCTGGGGCCAACGTCCTGACTTTC. V is TRBV9 and J is TRBJ2-6; perhaps TRBD1 as D (6 bases). The germline CDR1 and CDR2 sequences are SGDLS and YYNGEE. The CDR3 totals 15 residues. V lost 4 bases and J lost 2, with 10 bases in between.

There are a few counts of this clone. The genes are TRBV29-1 and TRBJ1-2, with 8 positions matching TRBD1. CDR1 is SQVTM and CDR2 is ANQGSEA in the germline V gene. The CDR3 consists of 15 residues. The V segment lost 2 bases and the J segment 5 bases; nucleotides outside the gene matches: 10. The chain's CDR3 is CSVEQGAGWGYGYTF. The CDR3 DNA is TGCAGCGTTGAACAGGGGGCAGGGTGGGGATATGGCTACACCTTC. The full variable domain, with the rest looked up from reference TRBV29-1 and TRBJ1-2, is SAVISQKPSRDICQRGTSLTIQCQVDSQVTMMFWYRQQPGQSLTLIATANQGSEATYESGFVIDKFPISRPNLTFSTLTVSNMSPEDSSIYLCSVEQGAGWGYGYTFGSGTRLTVV.

V gene TRBV27 combines with J gene TRBJ1-6; a possible D gene is TRBD1 (5 bases). CDR3 length: 15 residues. Germline V gene data show CDR1 as MNHEY and CDR2 as SMNVEV (reference sequence). V was pared by 8 bases and J by 7 bases, with 18 bases between. The CDR3 DNA sequence: TGTGCCAGCTCTCTTAGGGGTCCAGGGAATTCACCCCTCCACTTT. This codes for CASSLRGPGNSPLHF.

The chain joins TRBV6-1 to TRBJ1-1, with TRBD1 matching 8 bases. With V trimmed by 7 bases and J by 1 base, 5 bases remained unmatched. The CDR3 totals 14 residues. Germline V gene data show CDR1 as MNHNS and CDR2 as SASEGT. CDR3 sequence: CASKGTGRNTEAFF. The CDR3 DNA follows: TGTGCCAGCAAGGGGACAGGTAGGAACACTGAAGCTTTCTTT.

This clone was recorded a few times. The chain joins TRBV25-1 to TRBJ2-7; tentative D call: TRBD1 (7 bases). Germline CDR1 is MGHDK and CDR2 is SYGVNS. The V end lost 4 bases, the J end lost 1 base, and 14 bases lay between the germline ends. This CDR3 is 15 amino acids long. The CDR3, as DNA: TGTGCCAGCAGTGGGTACAGGGGAGGATCCTACGAGCAGTACTTC. Protein sequence: CASSGYRGGSYEQYF.

This clone turned up a few times. V and J are TRBV9 and TRBJ2-1; 10 bases are shared with TRBD2. The germline V gene encodes CDR1 SGDLS and CDR2 YYNGEE. The V gene end was trimmed by 7 bases and the J gene end by 4 bases; junction bases not matched to a gene: 8. CDR3 length equals 15 residues. This CDR3 reads CASCPSGGSYNEQFF. The CDR3 DNA sequence: TGTGCCAGCTGCCCTAGCGGGGGAAGTTACAATGAGCAGTTCTTC.

The rearrangement uses TRBV27 and TRBJ2-1; no reliable D call. Germline V CDR1 and CDR2: MNHEY, SMNVEV (reference sequence). V was cut by 6 bases and J by 2 bases, with 14 bases left in between. The CDR3 has 15 residues. CDR3: CASRTDPRPYNEQFF. CDR3 nucleotide sequence: TGTGCCAGCAGGACCGACCCCAGGCCCTACAATGAGCAGTTCTTC.

This clone has a single count. Here the CDR3 reads CASIRQGKTEAFF. CDR3 coding DNA: TGTGCCAGTATAAGACAGGGAAAAACTGAAGCTTTCTTT. The chain has TRBV19 and TRBJ1-1; TRBD1 matches 7 bases. CDR3 length: 13 residues. Germline CDR1 reads LNHDA; CDR2 reads SQIVND (reference sequence). V trimming: 7 bases; J trimming: 5 bases; junction bases outside the gene matches: 7.

This chain links TRBV28 with TRBJ2-7; D not resolved. CDR3 length equals 12 residues. CDR1 and CDR2 (germline): MDHEN, SYDVKM. The germline V and J ends were trimmed by 6 bases and 3 bases, with 9 bases remaining between them. In nucleotides, the CDR3 is TGTGCCAGCAGGGCCCCTGTCTACGAGCAGTACTTC. Translating it yields CASRAPVYEQYF.

V usage is TRBV7-9 and J usage is TRBJ1-5, with 10 positions matching TRBD1. This CDR3 is 15 amino acids long. Germline V gene sequence: CDR1 SEHNR, CDR2 FQNEAQ (reference sequence). V shed 5 bases and J 3 bases; nucleotides not matched to a gene: 4. The CDR3 DNA reads TGTGCCAGCAGCCCCGGGACAGGGGACAATCAGCCCCAGCATTTT. As protein: CASSPGTGDNQPQHF.

The chain joins TRBV5-4 to TRBJ2-5; 10 bases line up with TRBD2. V gave up 0 bases and J gave up 4 bases; unmatched junction bases: 3. The germline gives CDR1 SGHNT, CDR2 YYREEE (reference sequence). The CDR3 length is 15 residues. CDR3 sequence (DNA): TGTGCCAGCAGCTTGGTTAGCGGGGGGCCAGAGACCCAGTACTTC. The encoded protein is CASSLVSGGPETQYF.

Concerning this clone: The junction does not match germline at one end; this may be a read error. In the same sample, other DNA sequences code for this CDR3. This chain connects TRBV5-1 to TRBJ1-1; a possible D gene is TRBD1 (6 bases). The CDR3 is 15 amino acids. Looked up from germline, CDR1 is SGHRS and CDR2 is YFSETQ. This CDR3 is CASSLDGRGNTEAFF. CDR3 bases: TGCGCCAGCAGCTTGGATGGGAGGGGGAACACTGAAGCCTTCTTT.

This clone has a single count. The chain recombines TRBV29-1 with TRBJ2-3, with D possibly TRBD2 on 7 matching bases. The length of the CDR3 is 14 residues. Germline V gives CDR1 SQVTM, CDR2 ANQGSEA. V was cut by 3 bases and J by 2 bases, with 12 bases left in between. The CDR3 loop reads CSVDKGGPTDTQYF. The CDR3 DNA follows: TGCAGCGTTGATAAGGGGGGGCCCACAGATACGCAGTATTTT.

The chain carries TRBV10-3 and TRBJ1-2; tentative D call: TRBD1 (5 bases). Germline-derived CDR1 and CDR2 are ENHRY and SYGVKD. The CDR3 runs to 17 residues. Trimming pared 3 bases from V and 4 bases from J, leaving 21 bases between. Here the CDR3 DNA reads TGTGCCATCAGTGATTTGAGGGGAGGTTGGACTTTCTATGGCTACACCTTC. This gives the protein CAISDLRGGWTFYGYTF.

Here the CDR3 DNA reads TGTGCCAGCAGTCTCTCAAGATCCCCAGCGTGGGAGCAGTACTTC. Translated: CASSLSRSPAWEQYF. The chain combines TRBV6-1 with TRBJ2-7; D gene ambiguous. V was cut by 5 bases and J by 7 bases, with 21 bases left in between. CDR3 length: 15 residues. Germline V gives CDR1 MNHNS, CDR2 SASEGT.

A note on this clone: One end of the junction varies from germline; a read error may be responsible. The genes are TRBV7-3 and TRBJ2-3; TRBD2 matches at 7 bases. CDR1 is SGHTA and CDR2 is FQGTGA in the germline V gene. The CDR3 runs 17 residues. The CDR3 DNA is TGTGCCAGCAGCCTAACCGGGACGGGGGGAGGCACAGATACGCAGTATTTT. Its protein product is CASSLTGTGGGTDTQYF.

The rearrangement links TRBV7-9 to TRBJ1-1, with 8 bases identical to TRBD1. Losses at the gene ends were 8 bases for V and 4 bases for J; bases not matched to a gene: 6. The CDR3 consists of 13 residues. The germline gives CDR1 SEHNR, CDR2 FQNEAQ (reference sequence). The CDR3 spells CASAGGAITEAFF. DNA for the CDR3: TGTGCCAGCGCAGGGGGCGCGATCACTGAAGCTTTCTTT.

This clone has a single count. This sequence joins TRBV5-1 and TRBJ2-7; TRBD1 aligns across 11 bases. The CDR3 has 16 amino acids. Germline CDR1 and CDR2: SGHRS and YFSETQ. Trimming cost V 4 bases and J 0 bases; bases outside gene matches: 6. CDR3 sequence (DNA): TGCGCCAGCAGCCCCGGACAGGGGGCTAGCTCCTACGAGCAGTACTTC. It yields the protein CASSPGQGASSYEQYF.

The chain carries TRBV13 and TRBJ1-1; D is perhaps TRBD1 (5 bases). CDR3 length: 14 residues. The V end lost 2 bases, the J end lost 2 bases, and 9 bases lay between the germline ends. The V gene's germline CDR1 is PRHDT and CDR2 FYEKMQ (reference sequence). The CDR3 bases are TGTGCCAGCAGCTTATGGGGGGGTAACACTGAAGCTTTCTTT. This gives the protein CASSLWGGNTEAFF. Full variable domain (remainder filled in from reference TRBV13 and TRBJ1-1): AAGVIQSPRHLIKEKRETATLKCYPIPRHDTVYWYQQGPGQDPQFLISFYEKMQSDKGSIPDRFSAQQFSDYHSELNMSSLELGDSALYFCASSLWGGNTEAFFGQGTRLTVV.

The chain joins TRBV7-9 to TRBJ1-2; 8 bases line up with TRBD1. The CDR3 totals 14 residues. Trimming removed 1 base from V and 9 bases from J; junction bases left unmatched: 7. Germline V gives CDR1 SEHNR, CDR2 FQNEAQ (reference sequence). The DNA for the CDR3 is TGTGCCAGCAGCTTAGAAGGACAGGGTCGAAGCTACACCTTC. Translating it yields CASSLEGQGRSYTF. The full variable domain, in which reference TRBV7-9 and TRBJ1-2 provide the parts outside the CDR3, is DTGVSQNPRHKITKRGQNVTFRCDPISEHNRLYWYRQTLGQGPEFLTYFQNEAQLEKSRLLSDRFSAERPKGSFSTLEIQRTEQGDSAMYLCASSLEGQGRSYTFGSGTRLTVV.